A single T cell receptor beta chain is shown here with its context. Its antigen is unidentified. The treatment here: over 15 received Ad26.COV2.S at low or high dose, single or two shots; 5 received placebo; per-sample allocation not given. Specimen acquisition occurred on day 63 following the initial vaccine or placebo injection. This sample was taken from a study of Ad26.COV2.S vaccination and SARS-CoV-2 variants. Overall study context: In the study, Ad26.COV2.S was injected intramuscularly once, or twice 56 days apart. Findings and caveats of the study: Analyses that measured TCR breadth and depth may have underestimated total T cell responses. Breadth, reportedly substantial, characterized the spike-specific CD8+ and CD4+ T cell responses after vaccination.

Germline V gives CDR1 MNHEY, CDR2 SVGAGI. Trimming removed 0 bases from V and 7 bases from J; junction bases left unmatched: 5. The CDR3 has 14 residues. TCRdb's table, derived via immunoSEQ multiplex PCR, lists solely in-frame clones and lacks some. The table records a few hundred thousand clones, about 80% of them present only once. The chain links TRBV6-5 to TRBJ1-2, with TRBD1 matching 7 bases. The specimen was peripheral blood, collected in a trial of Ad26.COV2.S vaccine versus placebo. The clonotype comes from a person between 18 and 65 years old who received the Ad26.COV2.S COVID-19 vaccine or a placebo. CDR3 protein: CASSYSEGASGYTF. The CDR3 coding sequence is TGTGCCAGCAGTTACTCGGAGGGGGCAAGTGGCTACACCTTC.